The 13 T cell receptor beta chains presented below share a single source sample, sequenced in a study of CD8 T cells in Susac syndrome. Random hexamers primed reverse transcription of about 0.5 to 1 ug RNA. In TCRdb, the immunoSEQ multiplex PCR reads were re-called with MiXCR into one record per CDR3 protein. Among 84,000 or so distinct CDR3 sequences listed, around 93% were seen once. The sequenced sample consisted of CD8+ T cells from PBMCs. The receptors were sampled from a human donor with Susac syndrome.

The chain joins TRBV27 to TRBJ2-7; D uncertain. Germline CDR1 reads MNHEY; CDR2 reads SMNVEV (reference sequence). The CDR3 loop spans 15 amino acids. Trimming cost V 6 bases and J 4 bases, with 19 bases left between them. The CDR3 here is CASSPISRGFYEQYF. CDR3 sequence (DNA): TGTGCCAGCAGCCCTATCTCCCGCGGCTTTTACGAGCAGTACTTC.

About this clonotype itself: One end of the junction does not line up with germline, which may come from a read error. This rearrangement joins TRBV2 to TRBJ2-5; D unresolved. The germline V gene has CDR1 SNHLY and CDR2 FYNNEI. There are 12 residues in the CDR3. The CDR3 DNA is TGTGCCAGCATTGAAGGGTTGAAGACCCAGTACTTC. This codes for CASIEGLKTQYF.

This chain uses TRBV27 with TRBJ2-7; D might be TRBD1 or TRBD2, each matching 5 bases. This CDR3 spans 16 amino acids. The germline CDR1 and CDR2 sequences are MNHEY and SMNVEV (reference sequence). V lost 5 bases to trimming and J lost 3 bases, with 20 bases between them. Written as DNA, the CDR3 is TGTGCCAGCAGTCTCTCCCCTGGGGCGGGCCTCTACGAGCAGTACTTC. Its protein is CASSLSPGAGLYEQYF.

The rearrangement joins TRBV29-1 to TRBJ2-7; TRBD1 aligns across 9 bases. The germline V gene has CDR1 SQVTM and CDR2 ANQGSEA. CDR3 length: 13 residues. The V segment lost 6 bases and the J segment 2 bases; nucleotides outside the gene matches: 5. The CDR3 DNA reads TGCAGCGTCTCGGGACAGGGCCCCTACGAGCAGTACTTC. This gives the protein CSVSGQGPYEQYF.

This chain links TRBV3-1 with TRBJ2-1; D gene unclear. Germline CDR1 is LGHDT and CDR2 is YNNKEL (reference sequence). Deletions cut 0 bases from V and 8 bases from J, with 8 bases between. The CDR3 length is 13 residues. CDR3 residues: CASSQETEDEQFF. The CDR3 DNA follows: TGTGCCAGCAGCCAAGAAACAGAGGATGAGCAGTTCTTC.

V gene TRBV7-9 combines with J gene TRBJ2-1, with 12 nucleotides matching TRBD2. This CDR3 is 16 amino acids long. V shed 1 base, J shed 7 bases, and the junction held 5 bases outside the gene matches. Germline V CDR1 and CDR2: SEHNR, FQNEAQ (reference sequence). Here the CDR3 reads CASSLDVTSGRNEQFF. The CDR3 bases are TGTGCCAGCAGCTTAGACGTTACTAGCGGGAGGAATGAGCAGTTCTTC.

This sequence joins TRBV20-1 and TRBJ2-1; 8 bases agree with TRBD2. The CDR3 sequence is 16 residues long. With V trimmed by 3 bases and J by 0 bases, 7 bases remained unmatched. The germline V gene has CDR1 DFQATT and CDR2 SNEGSKA (reference sequence). CDR3 DNA: TGCAGTGCTAGGGGATGGGGGACTAGCTCCTACAATGAGCAGTTCTTC. This translates into CSARGWGTSSYNEQFF.

This chain links TRBV5-1 with TRBJ2-1; the D gene is possibly TRBD1 (7 bases). CDR1 and CDR2 from the germline V gene are SGHRS and YFSETQ. Deletions cut 7 bases from V and 5 bases from J, with 13 bases between. This CDR3 is 13 amino acids long. The CDR3 sequence is CASQGGNDNEQFF. The CDR3 bases are TGCGCCAGCCAGGGGGGCAATGACAATGAGCAGTTCTTC.

The rearrangement links TRBV27 to TRBJ1-5; no definite D call. CDR3 length: 14 amino acids. CDR1 MNHEY and CDR2 SMNVEV come from the germline V gene (reference sequence). V was shortened by 5 bases and J by 6 bases, with 14 bases between the two germline ends. DNA for the CDR3: TGTGCCAGCAGTCACGGGATCCGGGGTCAGCCCCAGCATTTT. Protein sequence: CASSHGIRGQPQHF.

The rearrangement links TRBV5-1 to TRBJ2-6; tentative D call: TRBD2 (5 bases). The V end was cut by 2 bases, the J end by 1 base, with 7 bases between. This CDR3 comprises 15 residues. Germline values: CDR1 SGHRS, CDR2 YFSETQ. The CDR3: CASSFEGSGANVLTF. CDR3 sequence (DNA): TGCGCCAGCAGCTTTGAGGGTTCTGGGGCCAACGTCCTGACTTTC.

This chain links TRBV7-9 with TRBJ2-1, with TRBD2 matching 8 bases. Germline trimming cut 5 bases from V and 4 bases from J; bases unmatched to any gene: 7. The germline V gene encodes CDR1 SEHNR and CDR2 FQNEAQ (reference sequence). CDR3 size: 15 residues. CDR3: CASSQRSGRYNEQFF. The CDR3 nucleotides are TGTGCCAGCAGCCAGAGGAGCGGGAGATACAATGAGCAGTTCTTC.

The V call is TRBV20-1, the J call TRBJ2-1; 11 nucleotides line up with TRBD2. The J segment lost 3 bases and the V segment lost 0 bases, leaving 4 bases of the junction unmatched. CDR1 and CDR2 (germline): DFQATT, SNEGSKA (reference sequence). This CDR3 contains 16 residues. The CDR3 loop reads CSARETSGALYNEQFF. Written as DNA, the CDR3 is TGCAGTGCTAGAGAGACTAGCGGGGCACTCTACAATGAGCAGTTCTTC.

This clonotype was detected only once. The chain recombines TRBV20-1 with TRBJ2-7; TRBD2 matches at 7 bases. Germline CDR1 and CDR2: DFQATT and SNEGSKA (reference sequence). V shed 2 bases, J shed 0 bases, and the junction held 4 bases outside the gene matches. The CDR3 has 14 residues. CDR3 in amino acids: CSARPTGGSYEQYF. CDR3 DNA sequence: TGCAGTGCTAGACCAACGGGGGGCTCCTACGAGCAGTACTTC.